What follows is one TCR beta chain and its context. What it binds is not known. This specimen belongs to a study of graft-versus-host responses after intestinal transplantation. Study-level background: The study gave all recipients anti-thymocyte globulin induction, then tacrolimus and steroids for 2 to 3 years.

Libraries were prepared by immunoSEQ multiplex PCR; TCRdb keeps only in-frame clonotypes and omits some of them. The table lists tens of thousands of clones, 80% to 95% of them singletons. V was pared by 0 bases and J by 5 bases, with 1 base of the junction left unmatched. Per germline, CDR1 LGHNA and CDR2 YSLEER. The CDR3 has 15 amino acids. The TCR was taken from a human donor who was the organ donor for an intestinal transplant. The chain links TRBV4-3 to TRBJ1-4; the match to TRBD1 covers 9 bases. Material: unstimulated CD8+ T cells sorted from spleen or lymph node cells, obtained before transplant. The CDR3 DNA reads TGCGCCAGCAGCCAAGAGGGGACAGGGAATGAAAAACTGTTTTTT. Translating gives CASSQEGTGNEKLFF.